The subject of this entry is one T cell receptor (beta chain). As yet, its antigen is unknown. The data derive from a study of T cell responses to AZD1222 COVID-19 vaccine. Points from the study as a whole: Two doses of AZD1222 preceded a rise in Spike-specific TCR breadth and depth. AZD1222 recipients seropositive at baseline numbered only 5 or 6. Spike was spanned by vaccine-associated CD4 TCRs, with dominance at 160-218 and 743-854.

TCRdb keeps only in-frame clones here, not all; method: immunoSEQ multiplex PCR. The repertoire holds under 200,000 clones, with 90% to 95% as singletons. The specimen comprised peripheral blood, sampled on day 0 of AZD1222 vaccination. The source is an adult in good health.

CDR3 sequence (DNA): TGCGCCAGCAGTGTCTCGGGACAGGGACGTGAAAAACTGTTTTTT. This translates into CASSVSGQGREKLFF. V gene TRBV5-1 combines with J gene TRBJ1-4, with 9 bases fitting TRBD1. This CDR3 is 15 amino acids long. The V segment lost 5 bases and the J segment 7 bases; nucleotides outside the gene matches: 9. From germline, CDR1 is SGHRS and CDR2 YFSETQ.